This is a list of T cell receptor beta chains from one sample in a study of early stage breast cancer tumors. The method was immunoSEQ multiplex PCR; TCRdb's version includes in-frame clones alone and lacks a portion of them. There are more than 65,000 clones in the sample; approximately 80% occur only once, and about 4.5% lies in the top ten. Sequencing was carried out using blood. These receptors all stem from a person aged 40 to 49 with breast cancer. CDR3s include the opening cysteine and the closing phenylalanine or tryptophan. A D gene is named only where the DNA matches it firmly. Only part of the rows carry a size: once, few, many, or a class if the clone is expanded.

abundance	v_gene	d_gene	j_gene	CDR3nt	CDR3aa
NA	TRBV4-1	TRBD1	TRBJ2-7	TGCGCCAGCAGCCAAGGGACAGGGAAAACCTACGAGCAGTACTTC	CASSQGTGKTYEQYF
few	TRBV30	NA	TRBJ2-1	TGTGCCTGGAGAGGGTACAATGAGCAGTTCTTC	CAWRGYNEQFF
NA	TRBV29-1	TRBD1	TRBJ2-2	TGCAGCGGCAGGACAGGTTTTGAAGGCGCGGGCACCGGGGAGCTGTTTTTT	CSGRTGFEGAGTGELFF
NA	TRBV11-2	NA	TRBJ2-7	TGTGCCAGCAGGGAAGAATTTGGCGATCAATACGAGCAGTACTTC	CASREEFGDQYEQYF
NA	TRBV18	NA	TRBJ2-7	TGTGCCAGCTCACCGAGGCCAGACAGTACCTACGAGCAGTACTTC	CASSPRPDSTYEQYF
NA	TRBV5-1	TRBD1	TRBJ2-7	TGCGCCAGCAGCCCGGGACAGTTAAACGAGCAGTACTTC	CASSPGQLNEQYF
NA	TRBV11-1	TRBD1	TRBJ2-3	TGTGCCAGCAGCTTAGATGGGACAGGCTTCACAGATACGCAGTATTTT	CASSLDGTGFTDTQYF
NA	TRBV18	TRBD2	TRBJ2-1	TGTGCCAGCTCACCCGGACTAGCGGGAGGCCGCGGTGAGCAGTTCTTC	CASSPGLAGGRGEQFF
NA	TRBV15	NA	TRBJ1-2	TGTGCCACCAGCAGAGAGGAGGGGAACTATGGCTACACCTTC	CATSREEGNYGYTF
NA	TRBV5-8	TRBD2	TRBJ2-1	TGTGCCAGCAGCTTGCAGGGACTAGCGGGTCATTACAATGAGCAGTTCTTC	CASSLQGLAGHYNEQFF
NA	TRBV6-4	TRBD1	TRBJ1-2	TGTGCCAGCAGCCCAGGGGGCGACTATGGCTACACCTTC	CASSPGGDYGYTF
NA	TRBV11-2	NA	TRBJ1-3	TGTGCCAGCAGCTTAGATCTTTCGGGCTCCGGAAACACCATATATTTT	CASSLDLSGSGNTIYF
once	TRBV2	NA	TRBJ2-3	TGTGCCAGCAGTGGCATGGGGCTGGACACAGATACGCAGTATTTT	CASSGMGLDTDTQYF
NA	TRBV11-2	NA	TRBJ1-2	TGTGCCAGCGGCCCGGGACACCAGAGGGATGGCTACACCTTC	CASGPGHQRDGYTF
once	TRBV18	NA	TRBJ2-3	TGTGCCAGCTCACCATTAGAAGCAGATACGCAGTATTTT	CASSPLEADTQYF
NA	TRBV21-1	NA	TRBJ2-7	TGTGCCAGCAGCAAAGAATATAGGACAGGGCACGACGAGCAGTACTTC	CASSKEYRTGHDEQYF
once	TRBV7-3	NA	TRBJ2-3	TGTGCCAGCAGCTCGTGCCTACTCGGGGGCAGCACAGATACGCAGTATTTT	CASSSCLLGGSTDTQYF
once	TRBV5-1	TRBD1	TRBJ2-7	TGCGCCAGCAGCTTGGATGGGACAGGGGGCTCCGAGCAGTACTTC	CASSLDGTGGSEQYF
NA	TRBV18	TRBD1	TRBJ2-1	TGTGCCAGCTCACGGATGGACCTGGACAGGGGTCCGTACAATGAGCAGTTCTTC	CASSRMDLDRGPYNEQFF
NA	TRBV2	TRBD2	TRBJ2-3	TGTGCCAGCAGTGATGCGGGGGCAGATACGCAGTATTTT	CASSDAGADTQYF
NA	TRBV5-1	NA	TRBJ2-2	TGCGCCAGCAGCTTCTCGACAGGGGAGGGCGGGGAGCTGTTTTTT	CASSFSTGEGGELFF
NA	TRBV15	NA	TRBJ2-3	TGTGCCACCAGGAGCGAATCTACAGGGAATTCGGAAACAGATACGCAGTATTTT	CATRSESTGNSETDTQYF
NA	TRBV7-8	NA	TRBJ2-5	TGTGCCAGCAGCGCAGCGCTTTCCTGGGAGACCCAGTACTTC	CASSAALSWETQYF
NA	TRBV2	TRBD2	TRBJ2-1	TGTGCCAGCAGTGGAGGACTAGCGCCTAATGAGCAGTTCTTC	CASSGGLAPNEQFF
NA	TRBV7-3	NA	TRBJ2-6	TGTGCCAGCAGCCGGACGTCTGGGGCCAACGTCCTGACTTTC	CASSRTSGANVLTF
NA	TRBV10-3	NA	TRBJ2-3	TGTGCCATCAGTGAGTCGGGACTCCTTTCCGGAGATACGCAGTATTTT	CAISESGLLSGDTQYF
NA	TRBV6-5	TRBD2	TRBJ2-7	TGTGCCAGCAGTTACGGGGGACTAGCGGGCTACGAGCAGTACTTC	CASSYGGLAGYEQYF
NA	TRBV11-2	NA	TRBJ1-4	TGTGCCAGCAGCCCCCCCCCAACTAATGAAAAACTGTTTTTT	CASSPPPTNEKLFF
NA	TRBV19	NA	TRBJ2-7	TGTGCCAGTAGTATATTCGGGTCCTACGAGCAGTACTTC	CASSIFGSYEQYF
once	TRBV27	NA	TRBJ1-1	TGTGCCAGCATTGGGGGGGCATCGACTTTCTTT	CASIGGASTFF
NA	TRBV19	TRBD1	TRBJ1-3	TGTGCCAGTAGTATTGGGCAGGGGGCTACCGGAAACACCATATATTTT	CASSIGQGATGNTIYF
NA	TRBV7-2	NA	TRBJ1-2	TGTGCCAGCAGCCTCGGGGGGAACTATGGCTACACCTTC	CASSLGGNYGYTF
NA	TRBV6-1	TRBD2	TRBJ2-1	TGTGCCAGCAGCGACAGACTAGCGGCCTTAGAGGAGCAGTTCTTC	CASSDRLAALEEQFF
once	TRBV28	NA	TRBJ2-7	TGTGCCAGCAGTTTAGCGGGAACCTCCTACGAGCAGTACTTC	CASSLAGTSYEQYF
NA	TRBV6-5	NA	TRBJ2-7	TGTGCCAGCAGTTACAACCAGGGAGGATACGAGCAGTACTTC	CASSYNQGGYEQYF
few	TRBV5-5	NA	TRBJ1-1	TGTGCCAGCAGCTCGGACCAGGGGCGTCGAAACACTGAAGCTTTCTTT	CASSSDQGRRNTEAFF
NA	TRBV29-1	NA	TRBJ2-5	TGCAGCGTTGAAGACCCCCTAGGGGGTGGGGAGACCCAGTACTTC	CSVEDPLGGGETQYF
NA	TRBV5-6	NA	TRBJ1-1	TGTGCCAGCAGCTTGTCACAGGTCGCTGAAGCTTTCTTT	CASSLSQVAEAFF
few	TRBV9	NA	TRBJ2-1	TGTGCCAGCAGCGTAGACTACAATGAGCAGTTCTTC	CASSVDYNEQFF
NA	TRBV5-4	NA	TRBJ1-3	TGTGCCAGCAGCTTGGGCAGGGACGGAAACACCATATATTTT	CASSLGRDGNTIYF
NA	TRBV15	TRBD1	TRBJ1-3	TGTGCCACCAGCAGAGGAGGACAGGGGGGAAACACCATATATTTT	CATSRGGQGGNTIYF